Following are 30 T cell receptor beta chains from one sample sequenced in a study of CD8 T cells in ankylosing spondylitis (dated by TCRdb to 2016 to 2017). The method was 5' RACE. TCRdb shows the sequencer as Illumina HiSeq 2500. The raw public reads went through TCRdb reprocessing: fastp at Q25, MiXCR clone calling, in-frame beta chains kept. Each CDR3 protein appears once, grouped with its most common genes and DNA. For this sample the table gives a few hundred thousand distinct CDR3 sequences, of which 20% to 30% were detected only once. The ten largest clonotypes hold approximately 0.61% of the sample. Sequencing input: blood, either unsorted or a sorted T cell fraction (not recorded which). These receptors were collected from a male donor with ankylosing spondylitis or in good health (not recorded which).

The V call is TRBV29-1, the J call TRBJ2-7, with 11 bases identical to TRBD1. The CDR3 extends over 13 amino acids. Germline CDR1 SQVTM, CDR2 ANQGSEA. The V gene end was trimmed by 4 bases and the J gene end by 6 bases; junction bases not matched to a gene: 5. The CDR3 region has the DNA TGCAGCGTTGTGCGGACAGGGGGCGCCGAGCAGTACTTC. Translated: CSVVRTGGAEQYF.

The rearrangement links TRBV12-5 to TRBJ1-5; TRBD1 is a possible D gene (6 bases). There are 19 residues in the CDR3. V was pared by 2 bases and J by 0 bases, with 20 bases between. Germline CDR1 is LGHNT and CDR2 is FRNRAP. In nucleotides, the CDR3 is TGTGCTAGTGGTTTGCCTAGCACGGGGGCCTCTTATAGCAATCAGCCCCAGCATTTT. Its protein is CASGLPSTGASYSNQPQHF.

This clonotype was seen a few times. The CDR3 loop is CSARDGGSYNEQFF. DNA of the CDR3: TGCAGTGCTAGAGATGGGGGCTCCTACAATGAGCAGTTCTTC. The genes are TRBV20-1 and TRBJ2-1, with D possibly called TRBD1 or TRBD2 (5 bases each). This CDR3 has 14 amino acids. Trimming removed 0 bases at V and 0 bases at J, with 6 bases between. The germline V gene encodes CDR1 DFQATT and CDR2 SNEGSKA (reference sequence).

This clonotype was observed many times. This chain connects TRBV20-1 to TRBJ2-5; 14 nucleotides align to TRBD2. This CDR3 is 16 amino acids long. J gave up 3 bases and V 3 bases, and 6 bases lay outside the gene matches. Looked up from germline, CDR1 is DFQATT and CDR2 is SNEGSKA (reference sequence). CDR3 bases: TGCAGTGCTAGCGGACCGGGACTAGCGGGGGAAGAGACCCAGTACTTC. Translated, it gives CSASGPGLAGEETQYF.

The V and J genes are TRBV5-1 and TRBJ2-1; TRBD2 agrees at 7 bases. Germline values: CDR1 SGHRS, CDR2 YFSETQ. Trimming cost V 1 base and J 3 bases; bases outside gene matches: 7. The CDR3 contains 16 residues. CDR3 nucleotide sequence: TGCGCCAGCAGCTTGAGGGCTAGCGGTGTCTACAATGAGCAGTTCTTC. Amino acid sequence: CASSLRASGVYNEQFF.

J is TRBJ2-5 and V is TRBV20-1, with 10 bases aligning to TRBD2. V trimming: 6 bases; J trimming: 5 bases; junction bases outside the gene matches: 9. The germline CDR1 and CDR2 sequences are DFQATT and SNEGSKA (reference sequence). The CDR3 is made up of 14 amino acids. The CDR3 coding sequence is TGCAGTGCCCTCACTAGCGGGGTTAGGGAGACCCAGTACTTC. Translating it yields CSALTSGVRETQYF.

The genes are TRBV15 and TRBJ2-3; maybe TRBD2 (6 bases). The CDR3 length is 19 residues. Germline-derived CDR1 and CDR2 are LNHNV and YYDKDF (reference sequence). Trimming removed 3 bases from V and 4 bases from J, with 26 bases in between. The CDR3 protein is CATSSEYVPGLIGPDTQYF. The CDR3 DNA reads TGTGCCACCAGCAGCGAGTACGTCCCGGGACTCATCGGCCCAGATACGCAGTATTTT.

The CDR3 loop reads CSVWLGELFF. The CDR3 region has the DNA TGCAGCGTTTGGCTCGGGGAGCTGTTTTTT. The chain couples TRBV29-1 to TRBJ2-2, with D hard to call. The V end was cut by 5 bases, the J end by 7 bases, with 5 bases between. The CDR3 covers 10 residues. CDR1 SQVTM and CDR2 ANQGSEA come from the germline V gene.

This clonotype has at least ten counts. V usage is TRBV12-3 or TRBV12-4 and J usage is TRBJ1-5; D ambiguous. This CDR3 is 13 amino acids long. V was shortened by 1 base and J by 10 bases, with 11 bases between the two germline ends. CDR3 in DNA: TGTGCCAGCAGTTTAGGGCCCGGTAAACCCCAGCATTTT. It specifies CASSLGPGKPQHF.

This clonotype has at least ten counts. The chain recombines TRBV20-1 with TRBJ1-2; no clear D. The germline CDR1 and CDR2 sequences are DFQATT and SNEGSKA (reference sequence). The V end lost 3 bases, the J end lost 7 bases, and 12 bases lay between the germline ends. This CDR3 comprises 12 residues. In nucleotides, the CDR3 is TGCAGTGCTAGTCACCCCCTGGGTGGCTACACCTTC. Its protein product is CSASHPLGGYTF.

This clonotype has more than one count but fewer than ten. The CDR3 loop reads CSARDKRGRGNYGYTF. CDR3 DNA sequence: TGCAGTGCTAGAGATAAGAGAGGCAGGGGCAACTATGGCTACACCTTC. The V and J genes are TRBV20-1 and TRBJ1-2; D perhaps matches TRBD1 (6 bases). Germline V CDR1 and CDR2: DFQATT, SNEGSKA (reference sequence). The CDR3 extends over 16 amino acids. V lost 0 bases and J lost 2, with 16 bases in between.

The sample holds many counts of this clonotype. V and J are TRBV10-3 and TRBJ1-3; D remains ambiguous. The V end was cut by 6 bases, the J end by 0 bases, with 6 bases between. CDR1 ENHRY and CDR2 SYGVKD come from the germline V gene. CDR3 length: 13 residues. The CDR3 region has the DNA TGTGCCATCAGGGAAAGCTCTGGAAACACCATATATTTT. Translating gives CAIRESSGNTIYF.

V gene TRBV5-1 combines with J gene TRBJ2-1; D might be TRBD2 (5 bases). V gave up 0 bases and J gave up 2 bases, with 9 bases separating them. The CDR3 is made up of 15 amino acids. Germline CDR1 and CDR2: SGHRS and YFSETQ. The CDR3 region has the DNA TGCGCCAGCAGCTTGGGCGACGGGGCCTACAATGAGCAGTTCTTC. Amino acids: CASSLGDGAYNEQFF.

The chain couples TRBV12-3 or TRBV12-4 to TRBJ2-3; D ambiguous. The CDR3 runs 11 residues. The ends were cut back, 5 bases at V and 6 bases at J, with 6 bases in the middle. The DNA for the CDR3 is TGTGCCAGCAGTCCGTATGATACGCAGTATTTT. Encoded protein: CASSPYDTQYF.

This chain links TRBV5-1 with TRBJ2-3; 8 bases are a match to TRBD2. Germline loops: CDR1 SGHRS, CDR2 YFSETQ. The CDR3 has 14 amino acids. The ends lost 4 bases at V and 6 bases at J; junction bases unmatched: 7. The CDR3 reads CASSPGTSWDTQYF. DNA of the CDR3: TGCGCCAGCAGCCCGGGGACTAGTTGGGATACGCAGTATTTT.

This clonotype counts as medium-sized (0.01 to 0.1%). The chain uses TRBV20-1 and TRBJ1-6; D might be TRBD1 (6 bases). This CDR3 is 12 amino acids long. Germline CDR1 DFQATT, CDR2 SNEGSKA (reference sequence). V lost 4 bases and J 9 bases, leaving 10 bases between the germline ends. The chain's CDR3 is CSATVTGSPLHF. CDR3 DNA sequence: TGCAGTGCTACTGTGACAGGTTCACCCCTCCACTTT.

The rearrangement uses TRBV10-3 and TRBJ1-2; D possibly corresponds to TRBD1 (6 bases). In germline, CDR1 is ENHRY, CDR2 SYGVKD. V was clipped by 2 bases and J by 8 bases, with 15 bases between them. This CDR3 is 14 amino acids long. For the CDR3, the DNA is TGTGCCATCAGTGAGCGGGGGCAGCTATGGGGCTACACCTTC. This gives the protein CAISERGQLWGYTF.

The CDR3 here is CSAGTSGGTQYF. The CDR3 bases are TGCAGTGCGGGGACTAGCGGAGGGACCCAGTACTTC. The rearrangement uses TRBV20-1 and TRBJ2-5; TRBD2 matches 11 bases. The CDR3 contains 12 residues. V shed 6 bases, J shed 7 bases, and the junction held 4 bases outside the gene matches. CDR1 is DFQATT and CDR2 is SNEGSKA in the germline V gene (reference sequence).

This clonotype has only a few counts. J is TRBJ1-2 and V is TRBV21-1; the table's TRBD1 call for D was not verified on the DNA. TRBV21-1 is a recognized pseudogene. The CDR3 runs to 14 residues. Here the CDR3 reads CASVPTGKWRGYTF. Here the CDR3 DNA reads TGTGCCAGCGTCCCGACAGGGAAATGGCGTGGCTACACCTTC.

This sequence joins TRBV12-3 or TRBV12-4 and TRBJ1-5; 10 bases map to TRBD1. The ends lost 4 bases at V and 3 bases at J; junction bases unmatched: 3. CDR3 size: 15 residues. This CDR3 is CASSSTGGINQPQHF. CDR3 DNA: TGTGCCAGCAGTTCGACAGGGGGCATCAATCAGCCCCAGCATTTT.

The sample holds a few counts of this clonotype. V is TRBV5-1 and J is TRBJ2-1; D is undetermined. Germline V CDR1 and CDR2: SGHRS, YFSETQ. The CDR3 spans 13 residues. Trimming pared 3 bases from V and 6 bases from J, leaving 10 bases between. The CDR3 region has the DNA TGCGCCAGCAGCTCCTCCCGCCTCAATGAGCAGTTCTTC. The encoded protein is CASSSSRLNEQFF.

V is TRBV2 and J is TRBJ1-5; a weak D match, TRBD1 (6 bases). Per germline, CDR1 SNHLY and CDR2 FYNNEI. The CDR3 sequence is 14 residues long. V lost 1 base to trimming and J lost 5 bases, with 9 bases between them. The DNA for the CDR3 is TGTGCCAGCAGTGAAGAGGGGGGAGATCAGCCCCAGCATTTT. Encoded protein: CASSEEGGDQPQHF.

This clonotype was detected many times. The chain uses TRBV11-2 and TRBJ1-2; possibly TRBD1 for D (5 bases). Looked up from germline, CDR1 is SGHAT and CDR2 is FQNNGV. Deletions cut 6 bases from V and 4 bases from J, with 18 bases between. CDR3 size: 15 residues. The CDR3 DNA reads TGTGCCAGCAGACGCCTCCGGGACGGAGTCTATGGCTACACCTTC. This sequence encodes CASRRLRDGVYGYTF.

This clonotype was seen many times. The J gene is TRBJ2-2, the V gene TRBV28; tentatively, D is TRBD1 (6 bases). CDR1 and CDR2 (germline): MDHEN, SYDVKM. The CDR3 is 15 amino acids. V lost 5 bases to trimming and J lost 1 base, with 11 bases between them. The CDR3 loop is CASSPDRRNTGELFF. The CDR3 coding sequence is TGTGCCAGCAGTCCGGACAGACGGAACACCGGGGAGCTGTTTTTT.

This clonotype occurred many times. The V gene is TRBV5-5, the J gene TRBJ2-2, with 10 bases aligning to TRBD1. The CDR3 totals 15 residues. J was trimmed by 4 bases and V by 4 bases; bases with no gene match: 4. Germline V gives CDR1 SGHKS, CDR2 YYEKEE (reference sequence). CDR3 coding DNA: TGTGCCAGCAGCCCCAGGACAGGGGGCACCGGGGAGCTGTTTTTT. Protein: CASSPRTGGTGELFF.

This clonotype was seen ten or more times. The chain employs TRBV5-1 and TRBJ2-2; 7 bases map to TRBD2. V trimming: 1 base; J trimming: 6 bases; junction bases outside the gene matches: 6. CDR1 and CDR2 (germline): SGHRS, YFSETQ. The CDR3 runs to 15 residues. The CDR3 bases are TGCGCCAGCAGCTTGATCGCCGCGGGGGCCGGGGAGCTGTTTTTT. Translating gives CASSLIAAGAGELFF.

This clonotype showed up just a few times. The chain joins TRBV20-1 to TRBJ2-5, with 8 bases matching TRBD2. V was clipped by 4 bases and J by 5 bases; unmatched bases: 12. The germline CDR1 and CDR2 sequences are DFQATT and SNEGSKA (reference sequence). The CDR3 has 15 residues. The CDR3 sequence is CSATQGSGVEETQYF. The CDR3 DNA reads TGCAGTGCTACCCAGGGTAGCGGGGTAGAGGAGACCCAGTACTTC.

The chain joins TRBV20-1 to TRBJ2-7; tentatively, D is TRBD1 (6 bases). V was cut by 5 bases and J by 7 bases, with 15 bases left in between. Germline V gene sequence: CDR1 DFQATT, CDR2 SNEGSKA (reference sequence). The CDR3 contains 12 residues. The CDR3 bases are TGCAGTGCTGGATACAGGGCTGGTGAGCAGTACTTC. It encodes CSAGYRAGEQYF.

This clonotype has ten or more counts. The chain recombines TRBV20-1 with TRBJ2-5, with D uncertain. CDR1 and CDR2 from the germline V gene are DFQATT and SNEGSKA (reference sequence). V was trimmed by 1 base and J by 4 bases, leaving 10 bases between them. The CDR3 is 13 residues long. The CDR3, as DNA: TGCAGTGCTAGAGTCGCTACCAGAGAGACCCAGTACTTC. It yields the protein CSARVATRETQYF.

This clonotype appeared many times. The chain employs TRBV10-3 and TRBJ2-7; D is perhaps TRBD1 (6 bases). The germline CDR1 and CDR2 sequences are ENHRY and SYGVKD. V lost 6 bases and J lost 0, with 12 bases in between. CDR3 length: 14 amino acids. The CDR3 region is CAIRRTESSYEQYF. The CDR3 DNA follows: TGTGCCATCAGGCGGACAGAGAGCTCCTACGAGCAGTACTTC.